This passage covers 5 T cell receptor beta chains from one sample sequenced in a study of T-cell memory formation after mild COVID-19. MiXCR, run by TCRdb on the 5' RACE reads, gives a single entry per CDR3 protein. This repertoire shows 350,000 to 400,000 distinct CDR3 sequences, approximately 14% found once; its top ten account for approximately 20%. Material for sequencing was PBMCs or a T cell subset sorted from them (not recorded which). Source of these receptors: a man aged 18 to 29 who had mild COVID-19 (a few samples of this study predate the infection). Cell type and time point are not known.

This chain connects TRBV20-1 to TRBJ2-3; 12 nucleotides match TRBD2. The CDR3 contains 12 residues. CDR1 DFQATT and CDR2 SNEGSKA come from the germline V gene (reference sequence). The V and J ends lost 3 bases and 9 bases, in that order; junction bases with no gene match: 1. The CDR3 nucleotides read TGCAGTGCTAGGGGACTAGCGGGCACGCAGTATTTT. It is translated as CSARGLAGTQYF.

This clonotype has a handful of counts. The V and J genes are TRBV27 and TRBJ2-7, with 9 positions matching TRBD2. V was pared by 0 bases and J by 2 bases, with 5 bases of the junction left unmatched. Germline V gene data show CDR1 as MNHEY and CDR2 as SMNVEV (reference sequence). The CDR3 has 16 amino acids. The CDR3 DNA follows: TGTGCCAGCAGTTTATCGCTAGCGGGGCTCCCCTACGAGCAGTACTTC. Translated, it gives CASSLSLAGLPYEQYF.

The V gene is TRBV2, the J gene TRBJ2-7; D is ambiguous. The V and J ends lost 1 base and 11 bases respectively, with 15 bases between them. Per the germline V gene, CDR1 is SNHLY and CDR2 is FYNNEI. The CDR3 sequence is 13 residues long. The CDR3 nucleotides are TGTGCCAGCAGTGAAGGCCCCCAGGCCGTGGAGTACGTC. Translation: CASSEGPQAVEYV.

The genes are TRBV7-6 and TRBJ2-2, with D perhaps assigned TRBD1 or TRBD2 (5 bases each). This CDR3 contains 15 residues. The V end lost 0 bases, the J end lost 4 bases, and 9 bases lay between the germline ends. Germline lookup yields CDR1 SGHVS and CDR2 FNYEAQ. The CDR3 DNA follows: TGTGCCAGCAGCTTAGCGGGGGTGACCACCGGGGAGCTGTTTTTT. The encoded protein is CASSLAGVTTGELFF.

The sample holds a few counts of this clonotype. The V gene is TRBV6-5, the J gene TRBJ1-2; D call uncertain. V lost 0 bases to trimming and J lost 2 bases, with 10 bases between them. CDR3 length: 15 residues. Germline V lookup: CDR1 MNHEY, CDR2 SVGAGI. CDR3 protein: CASSYSNMLNYGYTF. CDR3 nucleotide sequence: TGTGCCAGCAGTTACTCGAATATGCTAAACTATGGCTACACCTTC.